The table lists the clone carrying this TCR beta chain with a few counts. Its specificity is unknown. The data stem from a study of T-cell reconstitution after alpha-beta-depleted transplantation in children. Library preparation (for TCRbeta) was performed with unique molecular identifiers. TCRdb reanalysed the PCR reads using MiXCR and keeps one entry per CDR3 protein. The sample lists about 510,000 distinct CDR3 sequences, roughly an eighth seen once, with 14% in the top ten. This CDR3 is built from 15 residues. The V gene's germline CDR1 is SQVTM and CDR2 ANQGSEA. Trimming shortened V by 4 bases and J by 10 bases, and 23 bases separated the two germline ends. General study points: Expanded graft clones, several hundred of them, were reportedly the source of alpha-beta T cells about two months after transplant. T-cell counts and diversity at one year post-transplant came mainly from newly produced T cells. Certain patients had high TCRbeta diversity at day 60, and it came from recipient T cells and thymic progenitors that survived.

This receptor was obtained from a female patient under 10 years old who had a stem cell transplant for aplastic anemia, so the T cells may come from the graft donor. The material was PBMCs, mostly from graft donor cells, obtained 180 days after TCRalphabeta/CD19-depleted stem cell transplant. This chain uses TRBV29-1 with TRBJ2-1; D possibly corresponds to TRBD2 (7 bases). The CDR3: CSVAPVGGHGLEQFF. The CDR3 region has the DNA TGCAGCGTTGCCCCCGTGGGGGGGCATGGGTTAGAGCAGTTCTTC.